The 12 T cell receptor beta chains reported below all come from one sample, sequenced in a study of blood T cell repertoires in COVID-19. Produced via immunoSEQ multiplex PCR; TCRdb's table is partial and in-frame only. The table includes 150,000 to 200,000 clones, 79% detected once. The specimen was peripheral blood. These receptors were collected from a woman aged 60 to 75 with COVID-19, enrolled during active disease.

The chain combines TRBV20-1 with TRBJ1-5; 11 bases line up with TRBD1. The trim removed 6 bases at V and 7 bases at J, leaving 11 bases unmatched. Per germline, CDR1 DFQATT and CDR2 SNEGSKA (reference sequence). The CDR3 is made up of 15 amino acids. The CDR3 DNA is TGCAGTGCGAGTAGGACAGGGGGCGCGGGGCAGCCCCAGCATTTT. Its protein is CSASRTGGAGQPQHF.

The DNA of the CDR3 is TGTGCCAGTACTGACCGGGACAGGGGGCCGGATACGCAGTATTTT. Residues: CASTDRDRGPDTQYF. V gene TRBV19 combines with J gene TRBJ2-3, with TRBD1 matching over 12 bases. The CDR3 runs to 15 residues. J was trimmed by 6 bases and V by 7 bases; bases with no gene match: 8. Germline CDR1 and CDR2: LNHDA and SQIVND (reference sequence). Filled out from reference TRBV19 and TRBJ2-3, the complete variable domain reads DGGITQSPKYLFRKEGQNVTLSCEQNLNHDAMYWYRQDPGQGLRLIYYSQIVNDFQKGDIAEGYSVSREKKESFPLTVTSAQKNPTAFYLCASTDRDRGPDTQYFGPGTRLTVL.

The chain is built from TRBV6-5 and TRBJ1-5; 8 bases map to TRBD1. With V trimmed by 6 bases and J by 4 bases, 5 bases remained unmatched. The CDR3 contains 14 residues. Germline V CDR1 and CDR2: MNHEY, SVGAGI. The chain's CDR3 is CASRTGVVNQPQHF. CDR3 sequence (DNA): TGTGCCAGCAGGACAGGGGTGGTGAATCAGCCCCAGCATTTT.

The V call is TRBV6-4, the J call TRBJ2-3, with D possibly TRBD1 on 6 matching bases. The CDR3 totals 15 residues. Trimming took off 8 bases at V and 4 bases at J, with 19 bases between the two ends. Germline values: CDR1 MRHNA, CDR2 SNTAGT. The CDR3 protein is CASAYEMTGPDTQYF. DNA of the CDR3: TGTGCCAGCGCCTATGAAATGACAGGCCCAGATACGCAGTATTTT.

The rearrangement joins TRBV5-1 to TRBJ1-2; TRBD1 agrees at 7 bases. CDR3 length: 14 amino acids. J gave up 3 bases and V 3 bases, and 5 bases lay outside the gene matches. CDR1 and CDR2 from the germline V gene are SGHRS and YFSETQ. The chain's CDR3 is CASSWTGGHYGYTF. CDR3 sequence (DNA): TGCGCCAGCAGCTGGACAGGAGGTCACTATGGCTACACCTTC.

The table lists this clone with a few counts. The chain is built from TRBV11-2 and TRBJ2-1; D gene unclear. The V gene's germline CDR1 is SGHAT and CDR2 FQNNGV. This CDR3 region has 12 residues. V was trimmed by 1 base and J by 7 bases, leaving 5 bases between them. This CDR3 is CASSLVRNEQFF. In DNA, the CDR3 is TGTGCCAGCAGCTTAGTCAGAAATGAGCAGTTCTTC.

This chain connects TRBV5-1 to TRBJ2-1; 8 bases are shared with TRBD2. V lost 4 bases, J lost 2 bases, and 8 bases stayed unmatched. The CDR3 is made up of 16 amino acids. From germline, CDR1 is SGHRS and CDR2 YFSETQ. The CDR3 DNA reads TGCGCCAGCAGCCCTGGAGGGCGGGGGGCCTACAATGAGCAGTTCTTC. Protein product: CASSPGGRGAYNEQFF.

This chain links TRBV19 with TRBJ2-7; 11 nucleotides align to TRBD1. CDR3 size: 15 residues. V dropped 2 bases and J dropped 4; count of bases not matched to a gene: 4. Germline V gene sequence: CDR1 LNHDA, CDR2 SQIVND (reference sequence). The CDR3 sequence is CASSISGQGVYEQYF. The DNA of the CDR3 is TGTGCCAGTAGTATATCGGGACAGGGGGTTTACGAGCAGTACTTC.

V and J are TRBV7-9 and TRBJ2-3; TRBD1 matches 7 bases. After removal of 4 bases from V and 3 bases from J, the junction contained 7 bases not matched to a gene. Germline V lookup: CDR1 SEHNR, CDR2 FQNEAQ (reference sequence). This CDR3 comprises 15 residues. CDR3 in DNA: TGTGCCAGCAGCTCGAGGACAGGAGTGACAGATACGCAGTATTTT. Protein: CASSSRTGVTDTQYF.

This clone came up a few times. This sequence joins TRBV7-2 and TRBJ2-2, with 7 bases fitting TRBD1. V shed 4 bases and J 2 bases; nucleotides not matched to a gene: 10. Germline values: CDR1 SGHTA, CDR2 FQGNSA. The CDR3 runs to 17 residues. CDR3 sequence (DNA): TGTGCCAGCAGCTCGGCCCTGACAGGGACCAACACCGGGGAGCTGTTTTTT. Amino acids: CASSSALTGTNTGELFF.

In this sample, this clone turned up once. This chain joins TRBV7-2 and TRBJ2-7, with D uncertain. The CDR3 extends over 13 amino acids. V was cut by 3 bases and J by 3 bases, with 9 bases left in between. The germline V gene encodes CDR1 SGHTA and CDR2 FQGNSA. The CDR3 is CASSFQRLYEQYF. In DNA form, the CDR3 reads TGTGCCAGCAGCTTCCAGCGCCTCTACGAGCAGTACTTC.

The table lists this clone with a few counts. The chain joins TRBV19 to TRBJ1-2; possibly TRBD1 for D (5 bases). V was clipped by 10 bases and J by 8 bases, with 20 bases between them. The CDR3 sequence is 13 residues long. The germline V gene encodes CDR1 LNHDA and CDR2 SQIVND (reference sequence). The chain's CDR3 is CATKNQGRLGYTF. The CDR3 DNA sequence: TGTGCCACCAAAAACCAGGGTCGCTTAGGCTACACCTTC. Drawing the rest from reference TRBV19 and TRBJ1-2, the complete variable domain is DGGITQSPKYLFRKEGQNVTLSCEQNLNHDAMYWYRQDPGQGLRLIYYSQIVNDFQKGDIAEGYSVSREKKESFPLTVTSAQKNPTAFYLCATKNQGRLGYTFGSGTRLTVV.